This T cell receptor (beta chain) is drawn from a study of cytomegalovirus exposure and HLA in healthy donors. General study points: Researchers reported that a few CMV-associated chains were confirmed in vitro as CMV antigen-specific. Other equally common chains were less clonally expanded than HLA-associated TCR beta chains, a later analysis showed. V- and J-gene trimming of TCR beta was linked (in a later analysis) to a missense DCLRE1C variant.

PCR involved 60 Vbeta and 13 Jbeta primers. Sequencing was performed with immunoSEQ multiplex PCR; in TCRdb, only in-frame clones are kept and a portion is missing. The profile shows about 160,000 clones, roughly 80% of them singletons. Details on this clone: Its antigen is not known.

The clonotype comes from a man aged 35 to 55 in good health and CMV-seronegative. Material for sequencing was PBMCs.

This chain's CDR3 is CASSVQNGNQQFF. The CDR3 nucleotides are TGTGCCAGCAGCGTACAAAACGGTAATCAGCAGTTCTTC. The chain couples TRBV9 to TRBJ2-1; the D is unclear. This CDR3 has 13 amino acids. Germline assignment: CDR1 SGDLS and CDR2 YYNGEE. V was cut by 1 base and J by 11 bases, with 13 bases left in between.